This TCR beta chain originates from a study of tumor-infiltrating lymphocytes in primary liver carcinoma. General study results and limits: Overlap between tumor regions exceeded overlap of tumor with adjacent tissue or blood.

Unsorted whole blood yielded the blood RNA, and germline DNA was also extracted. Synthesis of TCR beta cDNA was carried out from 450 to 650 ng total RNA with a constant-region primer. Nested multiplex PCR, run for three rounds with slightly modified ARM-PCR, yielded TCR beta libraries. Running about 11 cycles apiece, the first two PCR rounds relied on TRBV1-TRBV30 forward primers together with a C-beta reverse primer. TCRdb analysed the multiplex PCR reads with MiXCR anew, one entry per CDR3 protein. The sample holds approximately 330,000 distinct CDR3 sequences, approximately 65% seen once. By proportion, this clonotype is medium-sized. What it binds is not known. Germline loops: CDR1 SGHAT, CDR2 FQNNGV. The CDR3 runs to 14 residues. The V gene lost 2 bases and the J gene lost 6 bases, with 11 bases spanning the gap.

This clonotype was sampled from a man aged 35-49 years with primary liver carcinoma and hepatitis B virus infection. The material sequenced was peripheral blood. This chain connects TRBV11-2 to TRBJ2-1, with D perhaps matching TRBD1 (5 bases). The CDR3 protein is CASSLNPRGNEQFF. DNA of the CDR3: TGTGCCAGCAGCTTAAACCCTAGGGGCAATGAGCAGTTCTTC.